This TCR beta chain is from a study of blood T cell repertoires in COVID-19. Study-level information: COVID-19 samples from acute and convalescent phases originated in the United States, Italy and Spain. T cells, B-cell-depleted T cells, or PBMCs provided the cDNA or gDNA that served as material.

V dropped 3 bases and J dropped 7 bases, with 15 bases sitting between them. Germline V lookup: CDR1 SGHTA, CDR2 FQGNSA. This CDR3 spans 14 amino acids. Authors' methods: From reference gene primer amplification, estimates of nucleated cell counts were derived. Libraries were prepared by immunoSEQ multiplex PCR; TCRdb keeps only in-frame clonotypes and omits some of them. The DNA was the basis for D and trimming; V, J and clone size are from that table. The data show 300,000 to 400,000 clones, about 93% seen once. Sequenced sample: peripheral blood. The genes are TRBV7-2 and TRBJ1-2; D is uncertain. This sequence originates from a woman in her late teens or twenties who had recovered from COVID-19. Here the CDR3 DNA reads TGTGCCAGCAGCTTGGCCAGCCACGACTCTGGCTACACCTTC. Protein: CASSLASHDSGYTF.